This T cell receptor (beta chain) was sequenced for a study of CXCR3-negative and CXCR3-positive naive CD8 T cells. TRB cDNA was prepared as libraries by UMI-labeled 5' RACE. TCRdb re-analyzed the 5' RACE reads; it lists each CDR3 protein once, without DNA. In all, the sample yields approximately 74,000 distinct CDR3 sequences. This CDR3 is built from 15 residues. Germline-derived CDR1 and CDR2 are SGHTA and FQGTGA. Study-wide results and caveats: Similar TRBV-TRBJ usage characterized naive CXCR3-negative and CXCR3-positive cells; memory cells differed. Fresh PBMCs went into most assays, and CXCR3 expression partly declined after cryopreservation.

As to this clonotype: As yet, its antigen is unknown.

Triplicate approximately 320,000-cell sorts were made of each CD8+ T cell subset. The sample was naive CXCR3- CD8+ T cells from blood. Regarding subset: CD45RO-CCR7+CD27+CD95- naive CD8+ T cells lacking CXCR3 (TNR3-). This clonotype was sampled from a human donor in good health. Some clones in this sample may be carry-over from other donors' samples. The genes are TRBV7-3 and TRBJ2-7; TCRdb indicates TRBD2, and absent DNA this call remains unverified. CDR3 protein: CASSLASGNTYEQYF.